These T cell receptor beta chains were read from a single sample in a study of persistence of HIV-infected CD4 T cells. No cognate antigen is known for these TCRs. Data came from immunoSEQ multiplex PCR; TCRdb stores just in-frame clones and leaves some out. The data show 35,000 to 45,000 clones, around 85% seen once. Sequences were derived from cultured CD4+ T cells from PBMCs, sampled from a patient who received antiretroviral therapy. These receptors came from an adult with HIV. The donor label of this sample is uncertain. The CDR3 runs from the conserved cysteine through the conserved F or W. A D gene is named only where the DNA matches it firmly. Part of the rows lack a size; the others show once, few, many or a class for expanded clones.

>NA|TRBV3-1/TRBV3-2|15|NA|TRBJ2-7
CASSLKGTPYYEQYF
TGTGCCAGCAGCCTAAAAGGGACCCCATACTACGAGCAGTACTTC
>NA|TRBV29-1|14|NA|TRBJ2-3
CSVESGAAVGTQYF
TGCAGCGTTGAATCGGGGGCCGCAGTAGGCACGCAGTATTTT
>NA|TRBV7-8|13|NA|TRBJ2-3
CASGGEVADTQYF
TGTGCCAGCGGGGGTGAGGTGGCAGATACGCAGTATTTT
>NA|TRBV7-2|15|NA|TRBJ2-3
CASSSETRSTDTQYF
TGTGCCAGCAGCTCTGAGACTAGGAGCACAGATACGCAGTATTTT
>NA|TRBV10-2|15|NA|TRBJ2-3
CASRAGTLASDTQYF
TGCGCCAGCAGGGCAGGGACCCTAGCATCCGATACGCAGTATTTT
>NA|TRBV15|14|NA|TRBJ1-5
CATGRPDKNQPQHF
TGTGCCACAGGGCGCCCCGACAAGAATCAGCCCCAGCATTTT
>NA|TRBV6-1|15|NA|TRBJ1-6
CASSEEGNRNSPLHF
TGTGCCAGCAGTGAAGAGGGGAACAGAAATTCACCCCTCCACTTT
>NA|TRBV7-9|17|TRBD2|TRBJ2-4
CASSPPGAGGHAGHQYF
TGTGCCAGCAGCCCACCCGGGGCGGGGGGGCATGCGGGCCATCAGTACTTC
>NA|TRBV19|14|TRBD2|TRBJ2-1
CASSRLAGEGEQFF
TGTGCCAGTAGTAGGCTAGCGGGGGAAGGTGAGCAGTTCTTC
>NA|TRBV19|15|NA|TRBJ1-1
CASRIPGRLFTEAFF
TGTGCCAGTAGGATTCCGGGACGCCTTTTCACTGAAGCTTTCTTT
>NA|TRBV7-9|13|NA|TRBJ2-4
CASSGSGGNIQYF
TGTGCCAGCAGCGGGAGTGGGGGAAACATTCAGTACTTC
>few|TRBV3-1/TRBV3-2|14|TRBD1|TRBJ1-6
CASSLGTGGSPLHF
TGTGCCAGCAGCCTTGGGACAGGGGGTTCACCCCTCCACTTT
>NA|TRBV28|14|TRBD1|TRBJ1-1
CASRITGEVTEAFF
TGTGCCAGCAGGATAACAGGGGAAGTAACTGAAGCTTTCTTT
>NA|TRBV20-1|15|TRBD1|TRBJ1-2
CSASRGTADLYGYTF
TGCAGTGCTAGTCGTGGGACAGCGGACCTCTATGGCTACACCTTC
>NA|TRBV28|16|TRBD1|TRBJ1-1
CASSLGQGGGNTEAFF
TGTGCCAGCAGTTTGGGACAGGGGGGAGGGAACACTGAAGCTTTCTTT
>once|TRBV3-1/TRBV3-2|16|TRBD2|TRBJ2-3
CASSQDQGGAWDTQYF
TGTGCCAGCAGCCAAGATCAGGGAGGGGCCTGGGATACGCAGTATTTT
>NA|TRBV5-1|15|TRBD1|TRBJ2-3
CASSRTGESTDTQYF
TGCGCCAGCAGCCGGACAGGGGAGAGCACAGATACGCAGTATTTT
>NA|TRBV2|12|NA|TRBJ1-2
CASSELGYGYTF
TGTGCCAGCAGTGAACTTGGGTATGGCTACACCTTC
>NA|TRBV2|14|TRBD2|TRBJ2-3
CASSPSGRTDTQYF
TGTGCCAGCAGCCCTAGCGGACGCACAGATACGCAGTATTTT
>NA|TRBV6-5|16|TRBD1|TRBJ1-6
CASSYSSQGGNSPLHF
TGTGCCAGCAGTTACTCCAGTCAGGGGGGAAATTCACCCCTCCACTTT
>NA|TRBV7-3|16|TRBD1|TRBJ2-2
CASSLMRGPDTGELFF
TGTGCCAGCAGCTTAATGAGGGGGCCGGACACCGGGGAGCTGTTTTTT
>NA|TRBV28|14|TRBD1|TRBJ1-1
CASSFNRGNTEAFF
TGTGCCAGCAGTTTCAACAGGGGAAACACTGAAGCTTTCTTT
>NA|TRBV7-9|14|NA|TRBJ1-4
CASSQVGRNEKLFF
TGTGCCAGCAGCCAAGTGGGGAGGAATGAAAAACTGTTTTTT
>NA|TRBV10-3|18|TRBD2|TRBJ2-2
CAISSTTGGATRTGELFF
TGTGCCATCAGTTCTACCACCGGGGGGGCAACTCGGACCGGGGAGCTGTTTTTT
>NA|TRBV4-2|15|TRBD2|TRBJ2-3
CASSRLAGFADTQYF
TGTGCCAGCAGCCGACTAGCGGGGTTTGCAGATACGCAGTATTTT
>NA|TRBV7-6|16|TRBD2|TRBJ2-2
CASSLRRGVNTGELFF
TGTGCCAGCAGCTTAAGGCGGGGGGTGAACACCGGGGAGCTGTTTTTT
>few|TRBV5-4|16|NA|TRBJ1-4
CASSLFRGQEGEKLFF
TGTGCCAGCAGCTTGTTCCGGGGGCAAGAGGGTGAAAAACTGTTTTTT